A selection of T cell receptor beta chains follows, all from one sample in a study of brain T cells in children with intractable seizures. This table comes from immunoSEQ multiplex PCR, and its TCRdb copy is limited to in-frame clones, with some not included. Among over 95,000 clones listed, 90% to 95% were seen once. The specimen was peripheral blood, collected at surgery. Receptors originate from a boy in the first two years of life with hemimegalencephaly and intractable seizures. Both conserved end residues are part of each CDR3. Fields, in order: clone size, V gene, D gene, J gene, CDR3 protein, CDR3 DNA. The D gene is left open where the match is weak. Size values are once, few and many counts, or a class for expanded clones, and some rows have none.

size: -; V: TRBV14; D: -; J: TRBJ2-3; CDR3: CASSQDRSTDTQYF; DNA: TGTGCCAGCAGCCAAGATCGGAGCACAGATACGCAGTATTTT
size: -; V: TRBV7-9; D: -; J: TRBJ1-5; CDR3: CASSLAGDSHSNQPQHF; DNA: TGTGCCAGCAGCTTAGCGGGCGACAGTCATAGCAATCAGCCCCAGCATTTT
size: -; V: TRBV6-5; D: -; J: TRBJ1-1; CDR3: CASSFAENTEAFF; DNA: TGTGCCAGCAGTTTTGCGGAGAACACTGAAGCTTTCTTT
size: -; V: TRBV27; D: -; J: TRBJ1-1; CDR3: CASSIQGGGTEAFF; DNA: TGTGCCAGCAGTATACAGGGAGGAGGCACTGAAGCTTTCTTT
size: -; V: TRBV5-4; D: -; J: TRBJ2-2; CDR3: CASSLPGGAEGLSTGELFF; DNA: TGTGCCAGCAGCTTGCCCGGGGGCGCTGAAGGATTGTCCACCGGGGAGCTGTTTTTT
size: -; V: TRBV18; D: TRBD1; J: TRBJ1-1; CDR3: CASSSAGGHNTEAFF; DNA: TGTGCCAGCTCATCCGCAGGGGGTCATAACACTGAAGCTTTCTTT
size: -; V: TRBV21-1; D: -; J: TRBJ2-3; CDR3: CASSKAGTGHTDTQYF; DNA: TGTGCCAGCAGCAAAGCCGGGACAGGGCACACAGATACGCAGTATTTT
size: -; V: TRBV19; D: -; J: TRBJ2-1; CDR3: CASSYRVSVNEQFF; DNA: TGTGCCAGTAGTTATCGAGTTAGTGTCAATGAGCAGTTCTTC
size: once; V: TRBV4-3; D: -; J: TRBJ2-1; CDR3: CASSQDGSPARYNEQFF; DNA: TGCGCCAGCAGCCAGGACGGAAGCCCCGCAAGATACAATGAGCAGTTCTTC
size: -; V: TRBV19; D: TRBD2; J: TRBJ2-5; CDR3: CASSIAGLAGETQYF; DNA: TGTGCCAGTAGTATAGCGGGACTAGCGGGAGAGACCCAGTACTTC
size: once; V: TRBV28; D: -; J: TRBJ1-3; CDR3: CASSLLGGFSGNTIYF; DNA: TGTGCCAGCAGTTTATTAGGAGGATTCTCTGGAAACACCATATATTTT
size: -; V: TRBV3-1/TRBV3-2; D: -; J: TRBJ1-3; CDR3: CASTNRPGPYSGNTIYF; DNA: TGTGCCAGCACAAATAGGCCAGGACCCTACTCTGGAAACACCATATATTTT
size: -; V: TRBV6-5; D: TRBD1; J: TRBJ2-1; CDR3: CASSYMQGENEQFF; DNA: TGTGCCAGCAGTTACATGCAGGGGGAAAATGAGCAGTTCTTC
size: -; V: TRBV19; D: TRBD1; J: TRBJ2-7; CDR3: CASRQTTGTGGPLYEQYF; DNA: TGTGCCAGTAGGCAAACAACCGGGACAGGGGGCCCCCTGTACGAGCAGTACTTC
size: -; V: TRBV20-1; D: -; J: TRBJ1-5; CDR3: CSASGGLNQPQHF; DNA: TGCAGTGCTAGTGGTGGCCTAAATCAGCCCCAGCATTTT
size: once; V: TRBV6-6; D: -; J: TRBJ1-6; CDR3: CASGSGSLHF; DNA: TGTGCCAGCGGTAGCGGATCCCTCCACTTT
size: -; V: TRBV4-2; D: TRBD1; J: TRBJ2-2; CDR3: CASSHPTWGTGEISLNTGELFF; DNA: TGTGCCAGCAGCCATCCAACTTGGGGGACAGGGGAAATTAGCCTAAACACCGGGGAGCTGTTTTTT
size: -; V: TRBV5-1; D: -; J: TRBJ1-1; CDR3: CASSLTGGDTEAFF; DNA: TGCGCCAGCAGCTTGACAGGAGGAGACACTGAAGCTTTCTTT
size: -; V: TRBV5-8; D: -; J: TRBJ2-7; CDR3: CASSLFPYEQYF; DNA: TGTGCCAGCAGCTTGTTCCCCTACGAGCAGTACTTC
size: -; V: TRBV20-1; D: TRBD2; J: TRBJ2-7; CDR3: CSASPSGRAVSEQYF; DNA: TGCAGTGCTAGTCCCAGCGGGAGGGCCGTTTCCGAGCAGTACTTC
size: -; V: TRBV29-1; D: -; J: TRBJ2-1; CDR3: CSVGGPDNEQFF; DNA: TGCAGCGTTGGGGGTCCGGACAATGAGCAGTTCTTC
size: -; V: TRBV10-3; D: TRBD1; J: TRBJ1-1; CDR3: CAISDQGARAFF; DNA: TGTGCCATCAGTGATCAGGGGGCGAGAGCTTTCTTT